This T cell receptor delta chain was recovered during a study of gamma-delta T cells after stem cell transplantation. Only a few counts were recorded for this clone. TCRdb's listed protein matches a much larger clone and diverges from this DNA's translation at residue 3, likely through a read error; the protein shown comes from the DNA. TCRdb made new clone calls on the RT-PCR reads using CATT. Of around 16,000 delta-chain clones in the sample, 9% to 9.5% were seen once. The CDR3 has 19 amino acids. The germline CDR1 and CDR2 sequences are GEAIGNYY and EKD. This receptor was identified in a human donor. It is not recorded whose cells these are; they may come from a transplant donor. Sequenced input: gamma-delta T cells. The chain recombines TRDV2 with TRDJ1, with D perhaps matching TRDD3 (6 bases). The CDR3 spells CARDTVGGLLIRGTDKLIF. The CDR3 DNA is TGTGCCCGTGACACCGTAGGGGGCCTTCTGATACGAGGAACCGATAAACTCATCTTT.